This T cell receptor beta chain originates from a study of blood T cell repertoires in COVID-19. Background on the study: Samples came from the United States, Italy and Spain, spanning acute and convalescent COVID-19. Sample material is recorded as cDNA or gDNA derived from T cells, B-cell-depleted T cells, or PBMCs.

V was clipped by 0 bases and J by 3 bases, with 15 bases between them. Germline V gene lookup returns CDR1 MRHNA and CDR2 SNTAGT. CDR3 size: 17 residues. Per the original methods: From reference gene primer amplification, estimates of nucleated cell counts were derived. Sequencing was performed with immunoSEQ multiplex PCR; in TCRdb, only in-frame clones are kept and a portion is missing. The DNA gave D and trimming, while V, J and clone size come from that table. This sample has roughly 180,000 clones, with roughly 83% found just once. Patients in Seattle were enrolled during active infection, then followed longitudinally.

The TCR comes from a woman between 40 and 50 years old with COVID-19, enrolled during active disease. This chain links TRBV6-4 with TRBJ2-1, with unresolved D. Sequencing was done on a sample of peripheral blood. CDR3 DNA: TGTGCCAGCAGTGACTCACCCCTTCCCCACTACTACAATGAGCAGTTCTTC. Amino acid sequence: CASSDSPLPHYYNEQFF.